One sample yielded the 26 T cell receptor beta chains listed below, sequenced in a study of long-term antiretroviral therapy in people with HIV. A v3.0 immunoSEQ assay was performed at survey level. The data were produced by immunoSEQ multiplex PCR, yet TCRdb's version contains in-frame clones alone and is incomplete. The table lists approximately 24,000 clones, roughly 80% of them singletons. Material: unsorted PBMCs, obtained 2.1 years after starting antiretroviral therapy. These receptors were obtained from a man aged 30 to 39 with HIV.

The CDR3 coding sequence is TGTGCCAGTACGGGACTAGCGGGGACGAACACCGGGGAGCTGTTTTTT. Its protein product is CASTGLAGTNTGELFF. V and J are TRBV19 and TRBJ2-2; 13 bases agree with TRBD2. Germline CDR1 reads LNHDA; CDR2 reads SQIVND (reference sequence). This CDR3 spans 16 amino acids. Unmatched junction bases numbered 2, after V lost 7 bases and J lost 0 bases.

The gene calls are TRBV19 and TRBJ2-1, with D possibly TRBD2 on 5 matching bases. Germline V CDR1 and CDR2: LNHDA, SQIVND (reference sequence). Trimming stripped 5 bases from V and 8 bases from J, with 25 bases between. This CDR3 contains 17 residues. Here the CDR3 DNA reads TGTGCCAGTAGTCCCCGTCGCCTAGCTCCCTCTGGGGATGAGCAGTTCTTC. It codes for CASSPRRLAPSGDEQFF.

This clone was seen a handful of times. The rearrangement uses TRBV9 and TRBJ2-5, with 9 bases lining up with TRBD1. Germline CDR1 reads SGDLS; CDR2 reads YYNGEE. J lost 5 bases, V lost 4 bases, and 6 bases had no gene match. The CDR3 is 14 residues long. CDR3 loop: CASSMGQGYETQYF. CDR3 sequence (DNA): TGTGCCAGCAGCATGGGACAGGGCTATGAGACCCAGTACTTC. Full variable domain (rest looked up from reference TRBV9 and TRBJ2-5): DSGVTQTPKHLITATGQRVTLRCSPRSGDLSVYWYQQSLDQGLQFLIQYYNGEERAKGNILERFSAQQFPDLHSELNLSSLELGDSALYFCASSMGQGYETQYFGPGTRLLVL.

The genes are TRBV5-6 and TRBJ1-2; no firm D call. The V and J ends lost 0 bases and 6 bases respectively, with 18 bases between them. CDR3 length: 16 amino acids. The germline V gene has CDR1 SGHDT and CDR2 YYEEEE. CDR3 coding DNA: TGTGCCAGCAGCTTGGTAGGTAGCGCCACCCTGGATGGCTACACCTTC. Protein: CASSLVGSATLDGYTF.

The CDR3 region has the DNA TGTGCCAGCAGTTTATTGGGGGGGGGAATCACAGATACGCAGTATTTT. Residues: CASSLLGGGITDTQYF. The J gene is TRBJ2-3, the V gene TRBV28, with 7 nucleotides matching TRBD2. Trimming removed 1 base from V and 2 bases from J; junction bases left unmatched: 6. The CDR3 loop spans 16 amino acids. Germline values: CDR1 MDHEN, CDR2 SYDVKM. The entire variable domain, with the rest obtained from reference TRBV28 and TRBJ2-3, is as follows: DVKVTQSSRYLVKRTGEKVFLECVQDMDHENMFWYRQDPGLGLRLIYFSYDVKMKEKGDIPEGYSVSREKKERFSLILESASTNQTSMYLCASSLLGGGITDTQYFGPGTRLTVL.

V gene TRBV6-5 combines with J gene TRBJ2-7; 13 bases map to TRBD2. Germline values: CDR1 MNHEY, CDR2 SVGAGI. The CDR3 has 16 amino acids. V was pared by 0 bases and J by 6 bases, with 5 bases of the junction left unmatched. CDR3 in amino acids: CASSYSTSGRAGEQYF. CDR3 nucleotides: TGTGCCAGCAGTTACTCCACTAGCGGGAGGGCCGGCGAGCAGTACTTC.

Comment on this clone: This sample also contains other DNA sequences that code for the same CDR3. The chain recombines TRBV27 with TRBJ2-2; either TRBD1 or TRBD2 may fit D (5 bases each). Germline V gives CDR1 MNHEY, CDR2 SMNVEV (reference sequence). V lost 1 base and J lost 5, with 8 bases in between. The CDR3 is 14 residues long. CDR3: CASSLFGGTGELFF. The CDR3 DNA reads TGTGCCAGCAGTTTATTTGGGGGAACCGGGGAGCTGTTTTTT.

The rearrangement joins TRBV9 to TRBJ1-2, with TRBD1 as a possible D gene (5 bases). The germline V gene encodes CDR1 SGDLS and CDR2 YYNGEE. The CDR3 sequence is 14 residues long. Trimming removed 4 bases from V and 4 bases from J, with 14 bases in between. The CDR3 region is CASSSLGQGYGYTF. The DNA for the CDR3 is TGTGCCAGCAGCTCACTTGGACAAGGCTATGGCTACACCTTC.

This clone rates as medium-sized. The genes are TRBV27 and TRBJ2-2, with TRBD1 identical over 11 bases. The CDR3 extends over 18 amino acids. V lost 6 bases to trimming and J lost 4 bases; unmatched junction nucleotides: 13. The V gene's germline CDR1 is MNHEY and CDR2 SMNVEV (reference sequence). In nucleotides, the CDR3 is TGTGCCAGCAGAAATTCCGGGACAGGGGGGCGGAGCACCGGGGAGCTGTTTTTT. Protein: CASRNSGTGGRSTGELFF.

The V and J genes are TRBV10-3 and TRBJ2-7; D gene uncertain. Looked up from germline, CDR1 is ENHRY and CDR2 is SYGVKD. The V gene lost 0 bases and the J gene lost 2 bases, with 8 bases spanning the gap. The length of the CDR3 is 14 residues. CDR3 region: CAISESGRAYEQYF. The CDR3, as DNA: TGTGCCATCAGTGAGTCTGGTCGGGCCTACGAGCAGTACTTC.

The gene calls are TRBV28 and TRBJ2-7; D is perhaps TRBD2 (5 bases). Germline CDR1 MDHEN, CDR2 SYDVKM. The V and J ends lost 4 bases and 2 bases respectively, with 15 bases between them. CDR3 length: 15 amino acids. The CDR3 coding sequence is TGTGCCAGCAGTTCCTCCTTATCGGAGGCCTACGAGCAGTACTTC. It translates to CASSSSLSEAYEQYF.

This clone turned up a few times. The gene calls are TRBV7-9 and TRBJ1-3; no reliable D call. CDR3 length: 14 amino acids. The ends were cut back, 3 bases at V and 0 bases at J, with 6 bases in the middle. Germline CDR1 is SEHNR and CDR2 is FQNEAQ (reference sequence). This CDR3 is CASSFTTSGNTIYF. The CDR3 DNA follows: TGTGCCAGCAGCTTCACTACCTCTGGAAACACCATATATTTT.

The J gene is TRBJ2-5, the V gene TRBV7-2; 13 nucleotides line up with TRBD2. The CDR3 has 16 amino acids. Germline V gene data show CDR1 as SGHTA and CDR2 as FQGNSA. Trimming removed 5 bases from V and 4 bases from J; junction bases left unmatched: 7. CDR3 DNA: TGTGCCAGCAGCGAAGGACTAGCGGGGGTCGGAGAGACCCAGTACTTC. Its translation: CASSEGLAGVGETQYF. Variable domain in full (rest from reference TRBV7-2 and TRBJ2-5): GAGVSQSPSNKVTEKGKDVELRCDPISGHTALYWYRQSLGQGLEFLIYFQGNSAPDKSGLPSDRFSAERTGGSVSTLTIQRTQQEDSAVYLCASSEGLAGVGETQYFGPGTRLLVL.

The V call is TRBV5-5, the J call TRBJ2-5, with a weak D call TRBD1 (6 bases). The CDR3 contains 13 residues. The V end lost 7 bases, the J end lost 4 bases, and 14 bases lay between the germline ends. From germline, CDR1 is SGHKS and CDR2 YYEKEE (reference sequence). The CDR3 protein is CASSQGSGETQYF. The DNA for the CDR3 is TGTGCCAGCTCCCAGGGGTCCGGAGAGACCCAGTACTTC.

Points on this clone: Other DNA sequences within the sample encode an identical CDR3. The chain joins TRBV6-5 to TRBJ2-7; D gene unclear. Deletions cut 2 bases from V and 0 bases from J, with 5 bases between. This CDR3 spans 13 amino acids. The germline V gene encodes CDR1 MNHEY and CDR2 SVGAGI. In nucleotides, the CDR3 is TGTGCCAGCAGTTACCGTGCCTCCTACGAGCAGTACTTC. Its protein product is CASSYRASYEQYF.

The J gene is TRBJ1-5, the V gene TRBV10-2, with 10 bases fitting TRBD1. V dropped 4 bases and J dropped 5; count of bases not matched to a gene: 11. Per germline, CDR1 WSHSY and CDR2 SAAADI. The CDR3 loop spans 17 amino acids. The CDR3 protein is CASSVLTPGQGHQPQHF. DNA of the CDR3: TGCGCCAGCAGTGTACTTACCCCGGGACAGGGGCATCAGCCCCAGCATTTT.

The gene calls are TRBV20-1 and TRBJ2-7; possibly TRBD1 for D (5 bases). This CDR3 is 11 amino acids long. Germline V gives CDR1 DFQATT, CDR2 SNEGSKA (reference sequence). V was trimmed by 3 bases and J by 2 bases, leaving 5 bases between them. Here the CDR3 DNA reads TGCAGTGCTAGGGACACCTACGAGCAGTACTTC. This translates into CSARDTYEQYF.

The chain couples TRBV6-1 to TRBJ1-5; no reliable D call. Germline assignment: CDR1 MNHNS and CDR2 SASEGT. This CDR3 has 13 amino acids. Trimming shortened V by 7 bases and J by 3 bases, and 10 bases separated the two germline ends. CDR3 DNA sequence: TGTGCCAGCATTCAAGGAAACAATCAGCCCCAGCATTTT. Protein sequence: CASIQGNNQPQHF.

The chain couples TRBV28 to TRBJ1-1; D gene ambiguous. The CDR3 covers 12 residues. The ends were cut back, 3 bases at V and 6 bases at J, with 8 bases in the middle. Germline CDR1 is MDHEN and CDR2 is SYDVKM. In nucleotides, the CDR3 is TGTGCCAGCAGTTTGGTCGTCGCTGAAGCTTTCTTT. This encodes CASSLVVAEAFF.

V gene TRBV2 combines with J gene TRBJ2-3; D remains ambiguous. V dropped 4 bases and J dropped 2 bases, with 10 bases sitting between them. The germline V gene encodes CDR1 SNHLY and CDR2 FYNNEI. This CDR3 has 14 amino acids. Written as DNA, the CDR3 is TGTGCCAGCAGTGCTAGTAAACCCACAGATACGCAGTATTTT. Translated: CASSASKPTDTQYF.

The chain combines TRBV5-4 with TRBJ2-3; D gene uncertain. Germline values: CDR1 SGHNT, CDR2 YYREEE (reference sequence). CDR3 length: 15 amino acids. The V and J ends lost 1 base and 2 bases respectively, with 11 bases between them. The CDR3 sequence is CASSLRVSPTDTQYF. CDR3 nucleotides: TGTGCCAGCAGCTTGAGGGTCTCTCCCACAGATACGCAGTATTTT.

This clone was seen a handful of times. The V call is TRBV19, the J call TRBJ2-7; TRBD2 aligns across 9 bases. The CDR3 extends over 15 amino acids. The germline CDR1 and CDR2 sequences are LNHDA and SQIVND (reference sequence). The J segment lost 2 bases and the V segment lost 3 bases, leaving 5 bases of the junction unmatched. CDR3 bases: TGTGCCAGTAGTATCCAACCTAGCGGGGCCTACGAGCAGTACTTC. Its translation: CASSIQPSGAYEQYF.

The J gene is TRBJ1-6, the V gene TRBV6-5; no clear D gene. Germline CDR1 MNHEY, CDR2 SVGAGI. Trimming left V 4 bases short and J 3 bases short, with 7 bases between. The CDR3 extends over 14 amino acids. CDR3 loop: CASSFGFYNSPLHF. The CDR3 DNA reads TGTGCCAGCAGTTTCGGTTTCTATAATTCACCCCTCCACTTT.

The V call is TRBV29-1, the J call TRBJ1-1; possible D gene TRBD1, 5 bases. V dropped 6 bases and J dropped 0 bases, with 11 bases sitting between them. The CDR3 sequence is 13 residues long. Germline V gene lookup returns CDR1 SQVTM and CDR2 ANQGSEA. In nucleotides, the CDR3 is TGCAGCGTCGCCGGGACTCTGAACACTGAAGCTTTCTTT. Residues: CSVAGTLNTEAFF.

The genes are TRBV7-2 and TRBJ2-1, with 9 positions matching TRBD2. CDR1 is SGHTA and CDR2 is FQGNSA in the germline V gene. The CDR3 is 15 amino acids. V lost 1 base, J lost 8 bases, and 6 bases stayed unmatched. The chain's CDR3 is CASSLELAGEDEQFF. CDR3 nucleotides: TGTGCCAGCAGCTTAGAGTTAGCGGGAGAGGATGAGCAGTTCTTC.

The V call is TRBV6-1, the J call TRBJ1-5; the match to TRBD1 covers 8 bases. CDR1 and CDR2 from the germline V gene are MNHNS and SASEGT. The CDR3 has 17 residues. The V gene end was trimmed by 2 bases and the J gene end by 0 bases; junction bases not matched to a gene: 6. CDR3 coding DNA: TGTGCCAGCAGTGAAATCCTACAGGGGGTTAGCAATCAGCCCCAGCATTTT. Translating gives CASSEILQGVSNQPQHF.